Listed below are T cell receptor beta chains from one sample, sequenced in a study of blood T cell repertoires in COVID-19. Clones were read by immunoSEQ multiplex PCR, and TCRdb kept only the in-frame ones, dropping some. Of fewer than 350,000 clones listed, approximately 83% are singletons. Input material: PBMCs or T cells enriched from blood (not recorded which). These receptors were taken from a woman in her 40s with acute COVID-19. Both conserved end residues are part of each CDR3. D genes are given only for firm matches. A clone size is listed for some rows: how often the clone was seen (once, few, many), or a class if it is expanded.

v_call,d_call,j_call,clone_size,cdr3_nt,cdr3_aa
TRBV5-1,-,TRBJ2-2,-,TGCGCCAGCAGCGGACAGAACACCGGGGAGCTGTTTTTT,CASSGQNTGELFF
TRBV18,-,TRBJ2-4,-,TGTGCCAGCTCATTCGGGTTCTCGTCGCCCATTCAGTACTTC,CASSFGFSSPIQYF
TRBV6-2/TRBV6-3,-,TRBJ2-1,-,TGTGCCAGCAGTTACCGGAGACTAGGGTTCGTGCAGTTCTTC,CASSYRRLGFVQFF
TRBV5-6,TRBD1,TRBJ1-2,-,TGTGCCAGCAGCTTGATATATGCGGAAGGGGGCTTCTATGGCTACACCTTC,CASSLIYAEGGFYGYTF
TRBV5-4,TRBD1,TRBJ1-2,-,TGTGCCAGCCGGTTGGAGAGGGGACAGGGGTATGGCTACACCTTC,CASRLERGQGYGYTF
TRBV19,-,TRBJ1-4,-,TGTGCCAGTAGTGAACAGGGCTTACGAGAAAAACTGTTTTTT,CASSEQGLREKLFF
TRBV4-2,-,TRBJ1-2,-,TGTGCCAGCAGCCAAGATCGGTATGGCTACACCTTC,CASSQDRYGYTF
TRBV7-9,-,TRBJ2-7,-,TGTGCCAGCAGCTTAGTCCAGGCTGACTACGAGCAGTACTTC,CASSLVQADYEQYF
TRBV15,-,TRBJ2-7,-,TGTGCCACCAGCAGAGGGGACGGGACATACGAGCAGTACTTC,CATSRGDGTYEQYF
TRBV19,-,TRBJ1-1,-,TGTGCCAGTACCAGAGACAGCCCCACTGAAGCTTTCTTT,CASTRDSPTEAFF
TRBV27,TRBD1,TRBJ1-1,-,TGTGCCAGCAGCCATCTCCCCGGGACAGGGGGCGTAGCTTTCTTT,CASSHLPGTGGVAFF
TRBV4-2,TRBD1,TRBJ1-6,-,TGTGCCAGCAGCCAAGAAGGGGGCAGGGGGCGCTCCTATAATTCACCCCTCCACTTT,CASSQEGGRGRSYNSPLHF
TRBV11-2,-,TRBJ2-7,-,TGTGCCAGCAGCTTAGAGGTACGGGGACAACGTAGGGAGCAGTACTTC,CASSLEVRGQRREQYF
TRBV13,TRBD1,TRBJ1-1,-,TGTGCCAGCAGCCGGACAGGGGGTAAGGCGCGCACTGAAGCTTTCTTT,CASSRTGGKARTEAFF
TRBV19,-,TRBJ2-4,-,TGTGCCAGTAGTACCTTCGGGGGGCAACTAGCCAAAAACATTCAGTACTTC,CASSTFGGQLAKNIQYF
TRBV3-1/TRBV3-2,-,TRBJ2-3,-,TGTGCCAGCAGCCAAGGACTGACTAGTGGAAGTGCAGATACGCAGTATTTT,CASSQGLTSGSADTQYF
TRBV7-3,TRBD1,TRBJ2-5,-,TGTGCCAGCAGCCACAGACAGGGGGCAGGAGAGACCCAGTACTTC,CASSHRQGAGETQYF
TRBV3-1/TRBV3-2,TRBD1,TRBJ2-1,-,TGTGCCAGCAGCCTGGGACAGGGGAACTACAATGAGCAGTTCTTC,CASSLGQGNYNEQFF
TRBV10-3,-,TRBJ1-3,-,TGTGCCATCAGGGGGACTCCCAATCGGAACACCATATATTTT,CAIRGTPNRNTIYF
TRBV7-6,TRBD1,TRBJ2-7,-,TGTGCCAGCAGCGGCCGGGACAGCTACGAGCAGTACTTC,CASSGRDSYEQYF
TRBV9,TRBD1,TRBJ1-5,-,TGTGCCAGCAGCGCCGGACAGGGAAGGGACCAGCCCCAGCATTTT,CASSAGQGRDQPQHF
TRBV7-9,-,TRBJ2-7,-,TGTGCCAGCAGCTTGGCCGGGACAACCTCCTACGAGCAGTACTTC,CASSLAGTTSYEQYF
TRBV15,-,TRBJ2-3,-,TGTGCCACCAGCAGCCTAGTGCGGGGCGGGAAGCCAGATACGCAGTATTTT,CATSSLVRGGKPDTQYF
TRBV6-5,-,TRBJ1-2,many,TGTGCCAGCAGGAACACGCTCGGCTACACCTTC,CASRNTLGYTF
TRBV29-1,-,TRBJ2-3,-,TGCAGCGTTGAAGAGGGAGCAAATACGCAGTATTTT,CSVEEGANTQYF
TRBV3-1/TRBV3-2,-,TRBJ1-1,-,TGTGCCAGCAGCCAACCTGGTAGGGGCACTGAAGCTTTCTTT,CASSQPGRGTEAFF
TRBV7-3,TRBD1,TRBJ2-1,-,TGTGCCAGCAGCTTGACAGGGCACAATGAGCAGTTCTTC,CASSLTGHNEQFF